This TCR beta chain was recovered during a study of regulatory and conventional T cells in RAG deficiency. Note on this clone: Its antigen remains unknown.

Libraries were prepared by immunoSEQ multiplex PCR; TCRdb keeps only in-frame clonotypes and omits some of them. Of 9,500 to 15,000 clones in the sample, 94% were seen once. CDR1 and CDR2 (germline): MNHNY, SVGAGI (reference sequence). J gave up 4 bases and V 10 bases, and 9 bases lay outside the gene matches. CDR3 length: 16 amino acids. Genomic DNA came from blood regulatory T cells gated CD4+ CD25-high CD127-low. Whole-study results and caveats: These Omenn syndrome Treg sorts may hold peripherally activated cells instead. Shannon entropy fell and Simpson indices rose in RAG-deficient patients. Shorter CDR3s in all patient subsets; >75% Treg-Tconv overlap in Omenn.

These same records also appear under a second study, on regulatory T cells. That source reports: The PCR used 52 TRBV and 13 TRBJ primers.

This receptor was taken from a human donor in good health. The chain recombines TRBV6-6 with TRBJ2-2; 13 bases fit TRBD2. The material sequenced was CD127- CD25+ CD4+ Tregs sorted from blood. In DNA form, the CDR3 reads TGTGCCATGAAAGCGGGGACTAGCGGGGCCACCGGGGAGCTGTTTTTT. Protein: CAMKAGTSGATGELFF.